The rows below give T cell receptor beta chains drawn from one sample of a study of blood T cell repertoires in COVID-19. Repertoires were generated with immunoSEQ multiplex PCR, while TCRdb's copy carries only in-frame clones and drops some. Of roughly 150,000 clones in the sample, roughly 93% were seen once. Sequenced material: peripheral blood. Source of these receptors: a man in his late teens or twenties with acute or convalescent COVID-19. Each CDR3 is given with its conserved first and last residue. Size is omitted from some rows. Given values are once, few, many or a class for expanded clones.

clone_size | cdr3_length | v_call | cdr3_aa
NA | 12 | TRBV19 | CASSTQGYEQFF
NA | 17 | TRBV9 | CASSGPGTGGLNTEAFF
NA | 14 | TRBV5-4 | CASSPGAYGQPQHF
NA | 14 | TRBV11-2 | CASRSSTGNYEQYF
NA | 14 | TRBV14 | CASSLEGHDYEQYF
NA | 17 | TRBV21-1 | CAPGQGAQPTTNYGYTF
NA | 14 | TRBV19 | CASSQGPVGNEQFF
few | 16 | TRBV12-2 | CASRLPLTTGNYGYTF
NA | 15 | TRBV5-1 | CASSFRTGSNEKLFF
NA | 14 | TRBV25-1 | CASRETDRSYGYTF
once | 13 | TRBV7-2 | CASSLRRVYEQYF
NA | 13 | TRBV27 | CATRDRLNSPLHF
NA | 16 | TRBV19 | CASSITGQGAFYGYTF
NA | 14 | TRBV5-1 | CASSLDRSNDEQFF
NA | 18 | TRBV11-2 | CASSLDPSSGGGTDTQYF
NA | 14 | TRBV27 | CASRPAGGTGELFF
NA | 16 | TRBV5-1 | CASSSGTGGRNEKLFF
NA | 15 | TRBV4-1 | CASSRGQGYTGELFF
once | 13 | TRBV19 | CASSSRDTYGYTF
NA | 13 | TRBV13 | CASSLEQGDGYTF
NA | 18 | TRBV18 | CASSLYRDGAGSYNEQFF
NA | 15 | TRBV5-1 | CASSDPGQPNTEAFF
NA | 12 | TRBV5-6 | CASSLTDSPLHF
NA | 17 | TRBV6-1 | CASSVYGGGTSVYEQYF
NA | 15 | TRBV11-2 | CASSFGTLGTGELFF
once | 17 | TRBV13 | CASSLGEVQHYPNEQFF
NA | 14 | TRBV7-2 | CASSLVAGWNEQFF